This note documents a single T cell receptor (beta chain) sequence. Other DNA sequences from this sample encode an identical CDR3 as well. The CDR3 length is 13 residues. Germline V lookup: CDR1 MNHEY, CDR2 SMNVEV (reference sequence). V shed 0 bases and J shed 6 bases, with 8 bases lying between them. CD8 cells regarded as naive lacked CD45RO, were positively chosen for CCR7, and omitted terminally differentiated effector memory CD45RA+ cells. The record originates from a study of shared clonotypes between healthy human individuals. Repertoires were generated with immunoSEQ multiplex PCR, while TCRdb's copy carries only in-frame clones and drops some. The sample lists 1.5 million to 2.5 million clones, about 94% occurring once.

Sequencing used naive CD8+ T cells sorted from blood. This chain connects TRBV27 to TRBJ1-1; D gene ambiguous. The receptor comes from a man aged 18 to 30 in good health. The CDR3 sequence is CASSLSGSPEAFF. In DNA, the CDR3 is TGTGCCAGCAGTTTATCGGGTTCCCCTGAAGCTTTCTTT.